Listed here is a single T cell receptor beta chain. PCR used 60 Vbeta primers and 13 Jbeta primers. Measured with immunoSEQ multiplex PCR; TCRdb has only the in-frame clones, and not every one. In the table there are some 120,000 clones, roughly 9% of which are singletons. This sample is drawn from a study of cytomegalovirus exposure and HLA in healthy donors. Per germline, CDR1 MNHEY and CDR2 SMNVEV (reference sequence). The CDR3 extends over 15 amino acids. V lost 2 bases to trimming and J lost 5 bases, with 15 bases between them. The sequence was collected from a woman aged 40-49 years in good health and CMV-seropositive. The rearrangement joins TRBV27 to TRBJ1-2; D unresolved. The sequenced sample consisted of PBMCs. In nucleotides, the CDR3 is TGTGCCAGCAGTTTAGTGAAAGGAGGGTCTTATGGCTACACCTTC. Its protein is CASSLVKGGSYGYTF.